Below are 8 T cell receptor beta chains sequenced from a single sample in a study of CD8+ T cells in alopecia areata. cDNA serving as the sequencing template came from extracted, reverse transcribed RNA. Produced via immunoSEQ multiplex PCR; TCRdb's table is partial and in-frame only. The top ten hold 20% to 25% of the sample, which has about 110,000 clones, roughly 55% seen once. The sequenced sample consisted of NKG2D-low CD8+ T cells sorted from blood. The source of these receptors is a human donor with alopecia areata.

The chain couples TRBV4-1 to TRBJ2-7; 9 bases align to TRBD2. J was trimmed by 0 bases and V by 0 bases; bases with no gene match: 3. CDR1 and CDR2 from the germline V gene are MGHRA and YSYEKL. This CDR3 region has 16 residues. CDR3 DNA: TGCGCCAGCAGCCAAGACCTAGCGGGGAGCTCCTACGAGCAGTACTTC. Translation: CASSQDLAGSSYEQYF.

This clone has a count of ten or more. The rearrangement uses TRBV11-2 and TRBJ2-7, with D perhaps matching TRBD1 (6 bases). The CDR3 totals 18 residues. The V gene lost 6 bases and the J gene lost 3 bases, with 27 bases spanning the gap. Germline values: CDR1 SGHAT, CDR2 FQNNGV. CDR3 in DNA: TGTGCCAGCAGATTCAGGGGAAACCCTCCACCTCCTTTCTACGAGCAGTACTTC. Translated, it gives CASRFRGNPPPPFYEQYF.

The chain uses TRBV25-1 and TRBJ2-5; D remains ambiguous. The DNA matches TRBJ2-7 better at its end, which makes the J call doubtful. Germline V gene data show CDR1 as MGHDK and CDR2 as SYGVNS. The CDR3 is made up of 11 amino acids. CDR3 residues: CASSQTYEQYF. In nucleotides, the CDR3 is TGTGCCAGCAGTCAAACCTACGAGCAGTACTTC.

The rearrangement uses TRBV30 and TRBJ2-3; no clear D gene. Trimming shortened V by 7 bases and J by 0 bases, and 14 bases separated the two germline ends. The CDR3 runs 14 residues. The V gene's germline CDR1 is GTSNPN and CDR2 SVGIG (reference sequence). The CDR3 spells CASTDGASTDTQYF. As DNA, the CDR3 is TGTGCCTCCACGGACGGAGCTAGCACAGATACGCAGTATTTT.

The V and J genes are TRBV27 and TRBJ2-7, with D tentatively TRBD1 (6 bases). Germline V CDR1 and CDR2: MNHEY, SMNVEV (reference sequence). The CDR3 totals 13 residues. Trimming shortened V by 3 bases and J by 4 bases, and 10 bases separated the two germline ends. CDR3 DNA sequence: TGTGCCAGCAGTTTGGGACACTCATACGAGCAGTACTTC. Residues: CASSLGHSYEQYF.

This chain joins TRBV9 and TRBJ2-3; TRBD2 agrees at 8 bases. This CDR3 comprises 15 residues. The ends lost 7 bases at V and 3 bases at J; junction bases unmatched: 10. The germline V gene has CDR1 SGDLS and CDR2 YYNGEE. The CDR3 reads CASQPGGSATDTQYF. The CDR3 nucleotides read TGTGCCAGCCAACCGGGGGGGAGTGCGACAGATACGCAGTATTTT.

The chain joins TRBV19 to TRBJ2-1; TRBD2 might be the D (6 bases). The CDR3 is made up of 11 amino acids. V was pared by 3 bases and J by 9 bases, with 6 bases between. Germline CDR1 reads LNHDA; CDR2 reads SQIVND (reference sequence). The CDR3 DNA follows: TGTGCCAGTAGTATCGGGGGTGAGCAGTTCTTC. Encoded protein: CASSIGGEQFF. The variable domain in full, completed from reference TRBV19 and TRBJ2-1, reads DGGITQSPKYLFRKEGQNVTLSCEQNLNHDAMYWYRQDPGQGLRLIYYSQIVNDFQKGDIAEGYSVSREKKESFPLTVTSAQKNPTAFYLCASSIGGEQFFGPGTRLTVL.

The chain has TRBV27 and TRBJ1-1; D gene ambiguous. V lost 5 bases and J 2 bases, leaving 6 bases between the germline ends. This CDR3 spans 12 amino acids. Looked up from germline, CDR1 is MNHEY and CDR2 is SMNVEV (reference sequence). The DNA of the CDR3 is TGTGCCAGCAGTGGGATAAACACTGAAGCTTTCTTT. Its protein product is CASSGINTEAFF.